This T cell receptor beta chain was sequenced during a study of shared clonotypes between healthy human individuals. Findings and caveats of the study: An expected dependence of interdonor clonotype sharing on sequencing depth was noted. Generally, estimated richness proved larger in naive subsets than it did in memory subsets.

There are 13 residues in the CDR3. V lost 7 bases to trimming and J lost 0 bases, with 4 bases between them. Looked up from germline, CDR1 is MNHEY and CDR2 is SMNVEV (reference sequence). In the case of this clone: Its antigen is unidentified.

Repertoires were generated with immunoSEQ multiplex PCR, while TCRdb's copy carries only in-frame clones and drops some. The sample contains more than 2 million clones, roughly 94% of which appear only once. The chain employs TRBV27 and TRBJ2-6; D remains ambiguous. This sequence originates from a man between 18 and 29 years old in good health. The sequenced material came from naive CD4+ T cells sorted from blood. Specified subset: CD45RA+ positively selected. DNA of the CDR3: TGTGCCAGCACCCCCTCTGGGGCCAACGTCCTGACTTTC. Translated: CASTPSGANVLTF. The complete variable domain, with remaining parts taken from reference TRBV27 and TRBJ2-6, reads EAQVTQNPRYLITVTGKKLTVTCSQNMNHEYMSWYRQDPGLGLRQIYYSMNVEVTDKGDVPEGYKVSRKEKRNFPLILESPSPNQTSLYFCASTPSGANVLTFGAGSRLTVL.